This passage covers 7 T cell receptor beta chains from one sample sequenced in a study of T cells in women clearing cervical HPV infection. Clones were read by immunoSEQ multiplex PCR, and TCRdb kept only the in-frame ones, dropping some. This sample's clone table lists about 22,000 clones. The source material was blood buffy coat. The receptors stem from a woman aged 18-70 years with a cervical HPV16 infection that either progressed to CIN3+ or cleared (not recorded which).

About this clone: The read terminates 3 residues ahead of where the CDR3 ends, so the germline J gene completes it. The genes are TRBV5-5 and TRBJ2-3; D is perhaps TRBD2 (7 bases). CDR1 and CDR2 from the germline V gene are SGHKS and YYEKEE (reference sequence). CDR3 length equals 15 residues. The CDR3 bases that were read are TGTGCCAGCAGCTTGGGCGCGGGAGAAAGGGGGACG. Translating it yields CASSLGAGERGT. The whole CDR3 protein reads CASSLGAGERGTQYF. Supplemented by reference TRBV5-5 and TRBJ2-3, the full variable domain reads DAGVTQSPTHLIKTRGQQVTLRCSPISGHKSVSWYQQVLGQGPQFIFQYYEKEERGRGNFPDRFSARQFPNYSSELNVNALLLGDSALYLCASSLGAGERGTQYFGPGTRLTVL.

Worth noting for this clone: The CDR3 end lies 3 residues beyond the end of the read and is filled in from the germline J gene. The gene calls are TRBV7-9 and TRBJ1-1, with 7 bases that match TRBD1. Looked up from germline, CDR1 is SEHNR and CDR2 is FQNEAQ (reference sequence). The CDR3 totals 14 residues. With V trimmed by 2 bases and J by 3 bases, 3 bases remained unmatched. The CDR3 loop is CASSLRGLDTEAFF. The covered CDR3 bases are TGTGCCAGCAGCTTAAGGGGGCTAGACACTGAA.

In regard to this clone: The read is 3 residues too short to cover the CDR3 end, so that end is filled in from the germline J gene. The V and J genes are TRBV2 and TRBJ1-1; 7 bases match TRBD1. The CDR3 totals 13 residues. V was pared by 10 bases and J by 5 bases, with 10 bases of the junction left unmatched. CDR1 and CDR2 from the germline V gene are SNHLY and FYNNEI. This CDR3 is CATKEGATTEAFF. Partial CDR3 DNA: TGTGCCACTAAGGAGGGGGCTACAACTGAA. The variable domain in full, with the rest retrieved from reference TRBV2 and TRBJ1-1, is EPEVTQTPSHQVTQMGQEVILRCVPISNHLYFYWYRQILGQKVEFLVSFYNNEISEKSEIFDDQFSVERPDGSNFTLKIRSTKLEDSAMYFCATKEGATTEAFFGQGTRLTVV.

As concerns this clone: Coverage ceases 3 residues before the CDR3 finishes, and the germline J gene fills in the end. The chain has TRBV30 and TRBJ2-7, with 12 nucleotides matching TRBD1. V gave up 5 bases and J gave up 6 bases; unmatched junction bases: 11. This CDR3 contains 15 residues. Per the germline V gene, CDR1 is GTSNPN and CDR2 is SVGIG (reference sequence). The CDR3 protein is CAWGVGPGQGAEQYF. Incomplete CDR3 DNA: TGTGCCTGGGGAGTGGGACCGGGACAGGGGGCCGAG.

This CDR3 reads CASSSNQAFEAFF. CDR3 DNA (partial): TGTGCCAGCAGCTCCAACCAGGCATTTGAA. V and J are TRBV7-9 and TRBJ1-1; no clear D gene. The read ends 3 residues early relative to the CDR3; the germline J gene fills the gap. The germline V gene has CDR1 SEHNR and CDR2 FQNEAQ (reference sequence). With 4 bases removed from V and 7 bases from J, the gap between germline ends came to 13 bases. CDR3 length: 13 residues.

The CDR3 bases that were read are TGTGCCAGCAGCCACGATAACGAGACAGTGTACCAAGAGACC. Protein sequence: CASSHDNETVYQET. The CDR3 as a whole reads CASSHDNETVYQETQYF. J is TRBJ2-5 and V is TRBV14, with D possibly being TRBD1 (5 bases). The read is 3 residues too short to cover the CDR3 end, so that end is filled in from the germline J gene. Trimming removed 3 bases at V and 0 bases at J, with 17 bases between. CDR3 size: 17 residues. Germline V gene data show CDR1 as SGHDN and CDR2 as FVKESK.

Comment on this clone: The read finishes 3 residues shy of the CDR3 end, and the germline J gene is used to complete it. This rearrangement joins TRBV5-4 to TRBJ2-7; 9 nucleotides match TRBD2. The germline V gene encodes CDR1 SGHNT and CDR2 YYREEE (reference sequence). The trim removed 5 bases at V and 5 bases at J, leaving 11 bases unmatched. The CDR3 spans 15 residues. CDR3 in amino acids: CASRTLAGGPHEQYF. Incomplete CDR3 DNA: TGTGCCAGCAGGACTCTGGCGGGAGGGCCCCACGAG.